The 32 T cell receptor beta chains below were found in one sample sequenced in a study of cytomegalovirus exposure and HLA in healthy donors. The PCR was carried out with 60 Vbeta primers and 13 Jbeta primers. Clones were sequenced by immunoSEQ multiplex PCR, and TCRdb holds only the in-frame ones, with some missing. The data show over 150,000 clones, around 73% seen once. Sequenced material: PBMCs. These receptors came from a woman aged 18-30 years in good health and CMV-seropositive.

The J gene is TRBJ1-1, the V gene TRBV2, with D maybe TRBD1 (6 bases). CDR3 length: 14 amino acids. Trimming left V 7 bases short and J 1 base short, with 13 bases between. Germline CDR1 is SNHLY and CDR2 is FYNNEI. The CDR3 nucleotides are TGTGCCAGCACCCAGGACAGTCAGAACACTGAAGCTTTCTTT. It yields the protein CASTQDSQNTEAFF.

Worth noting for this clone: Other nucleotide sequences from this sample produce the same CDR3. V gene TRBV7-8 combines with J gene TRBJ2-5; D is unresolved. Germline loops: CDR1 SGHVS, CDR2 FQNEAQ. This CDR3 is built from 11 residues. V gave up 5 bases and J gave up 4 bases, with 5 bases separating them. CDR3 amino acids: CASSPSETQYF. The CDR3 DNA reads TGTGCCAGCAGCCCCTCAGAGACCCAGTACTTC.

CDR3 sequence (DNA): TGTGCCAGCAGTTCTAACAGGGGTCAGCATTCACCCCTCCACTTT. Translating gives CASSSNRGQHSPLHF. This rearrangement joins TRBV7-9 to TRBJ1-6, with 7 nucleotides matching TRBD1. CDR1 is SEHNR and CDR2 is FQNEAQ in the germline V gene (reference sequence). The V and J ends lost 6 bases and 8 bases, in that order; junction bases with no gene match: 10. This CDR3 has 15 residues. The variable domain in full, with the rest retrieved from reference TRBV7-9 and TRBJ1-6, is DTGVSQNPRHKITKRGQNVTFRCDPISEHNRLYWYRQTLGQGPEFLTYFQNEAQLEKSRLLSDRFSAERPKGSFSTLEIQRTEQGDSAMYLCASSSNRGQHSPLHFGNGTRLTVT.

J is TRBJ1-1 and V is TRBV19; D may be TRBD1 (6 bases). Germline V lookup: CDR1 LNHDA, CDR2 SQIVND (reference sequence). Trimming removed 1 base from V and 10 bases from J, with 13 bases in between. The CDR3 is 13 residues long. Here the CDR3 DNA reads TGTGCCAGTAGTATAGTCCAACAGGGTGCAGCTTTCTTT. It specifies CASSIVQQGAAFF.

The V gene is TRBV4-1, the J gene TRBJ2-6; 8 bases are a match to TRBD1. Per germline, CDR1 MGHRA and CDR2 YSYEKL. The CDR3 is 17 amino acids. V was clipped by 1 base and J by 1 base; unmatched bases: 3. In nucleotides, the CDR3 is TGCGCCAGCAGCCAAGGGACAGGGTTTTCTGGGGCCAACGTCCTGACTTTC. It encodes CASSQGTGFSGANVLTF.

The J gene is TRBJ2-7, the V gene TRBV7-2, with 12 nucleotides matching TRBD1. The CDR3 length is 19 residues. CDR1 and CDR2 (germline): SGHTA, FQGNSA. The V segment lost 4 bases and the J segment 3 bases; nucleotides outside the gene matches: 16. Here the CDR3 reads CASSSGITGTGGDIYEQYF. DNA of the CDR3: TGTGCCAGCAGCTCCGGAATTACCGGGACAGGGGGCGATATCTACGAGCAGTACTTC.

This clone was picked up one time. The chain has TRBV11-1 and TRBJ2-7; 13 bases are shared with TRBD2. The V gene end was trimmed by 4 bases and the J gene end by 3 bases; junction bases not matched to a gene: 9. This CDR3 spans 17 amino acids. Germline loops: CDR1 SGHAT, CDR2 FQDESV (reference sequence). The CDR3 sequence: CASSYDPGTSGDYEQYF. CDR3 bases: TGTGCCAGCAGCTACGACCCTGGGACTAGCGGGGACTACGAGCAGTACTTC.

The J gene is TRBJ2-5, the V gene TRBV7-3; 9 nucleotides agree with TRBD2. The CDR3 totals 16 residues. The germline CDR1 and CDR2 sequences are SGHTA and FQGTGA. The V gene end was trimmed by 5 bases and the J gene end by 1 base; junction bases not matched to a gene: 8. In DNA, the CDR3 is TGTGCCAGCAGCATGATAGGCGGGGGGGCCCAAGAGACCCAGTACTTC. Translating it yields CASSMIGGGAQETQYF.

With regard to this clone: A read error may account for a junction end that differs from germline. The chain has TRBV7-9 and TRBJ2-7, with D possibly matching TRBD1 (5 bases). The CDR3 covers 12 residues. The germline V gene encodes CDR1 SEHNR and CDR2 FQNEAQ (reference sequence). CDR3 in amino acids: CSSSRTSYEQYF. As DNA, the CDR3 is TGTTCCAGCAGCCGGACAAGCTACGAGCAGTACTTC.

This clone appeared a few times. The genes are TRBV15 and TRBJ1-5; no definite D call. There are 12 residues in the CDR3. The germline V gene encodes CDR1 LNHNV and CDR2 YYDKDF (reference sequence). The V end was cut by 8 bases, the J end by 3 bases, with 8 bases between. The CDR3 nucleotides are TGTGCCACCGGCTCCTTCAATCAGCCCCAGCATTTT. This sequence encodes CATGSFNQPQHF.

The V gene is TRBV7-2, the J gene TRBJ1-3, with 8 bases matching TRBD1. Trimming removed 4 bases from V and 0 bases from J; junction bases left unmatched: 8. Germline V gene sequence: CDR1 SGHTA, CDR2 FQGNSA. The CDR3 contains 17 residues. CDR3 in DNA: TGTGCCAGCAGCTCACGGGCAGGGGGCTACTCTGGAAACACCATATATTTT. Its translation is CASSSRAGGYSGNTIYF.

In its sample, this clone was seen once. V usage is TRBV2 and J usage is TRBJ1-5; D is unclear. Trimming took 7 bases from V and 7 from J, leaving 14 bases between them. The CDR3 spans 13 residues. Germline CDR1 and CDR2: SNHLY and FYNNEI. The CDR3 sequence: CASTEAGRQPQHF. CDR3 in DNA: TGTGCCAGCACCGAGGCGGGAAGGCAGCCCCAGCATTTT.

The rearrangement joins TRBV30 to TRBJ2-5; TRBD2 might be the D (6 bases). The germline gives CDR1 GTSNPN, CDR2 SVGIG (reference sequence). Trimming removed 4 bases from V and 4 bases from J, with 13 bases in between. This CDR3 has 13 amino acids. CDR3 loop: CAWTTGGRETQYF. The CDR3 DNA sequence: TGTGCCTGGACTACAGGAGGGAGAGAGACCCAGTACTTC.

The V call is TRBV7-8, the J call TRBJ1-3, with 7 bases aligning to TRBD1. The CDR3 is 16 residues long. Looked up from germline, CDR1 is SGHVS and CDR2 is FQNEAQ. V lost 0 bases to trimming and J lost 3 bases; unmatched junction nucleotides: 5. The CDR3 DNA reads TGTGCCAGCAGCTTAGCGCCAGGGGGTATTGGAAACACCATATATTTT. Amino acid sequence: CASSLAPGGIGNTIYF.

This clone was detected once. This chain uses TRBV18 with TRBJ1-1; D uncertain. CDR1 and CDR2 (germline): KGHSH, LQKENI. The V end was cut by 3 bases, the J end by 2 bases, with 10 bases between. The CDR3 is made up of 14 amino acids. The CDR3 DNA follows: TGTGCCAGCTCACCGAGGGAGGCTAACACTGAAGCTTTCTTT. It is translated as CASSPREANTEAFF.

The chain uses TRBV14 and TRBJ2-3; TRBD2 matches 7 bases. Germline loops: CDR1 SGHDN, CDR2 FVKESK. V was pared by 4 bases and J by 0 bases, with 4 bases of the junction left unmatched. The CDR3 loop spans 15 amino acids. CDR3 bases: TGTGCCAGCAGCCGGGGGGGGACTAGCACAGATACGCAGTATTTT. It is translated as CASSRGGTSTDTQYF.

The chain recombines TRBV10-3 with TRBJ1-1, with 8 bases lining up with TRBD1. There are 13 residues in the CDR3. The germline CDR1 and CDR2 sequences are ENHRY and SYGVKD. The V and J ends lost 5 bases and 6 bases, in that order; junction bases with no gene match: 5. CDR3 DNA: TGTGCCATCAGTCCTCTACAGGGGGCTGAAGCTTTCTTT. This translates into CAISPLQGAEAFF.

The rearrangement links TRBV19 to TRBJ2-7, with TRBD2 matching over 11 bases. This CDR3 has 15 amino acids. The germline V gene encodes CDR1 LNHDA and CDR2 SQIVND (reference sequence). J gave up 2 bases and V 6 bases, and 6 bases lay outside the gene matches. The CDR3 here is CASRELAGDAYEQYF. The CDR3, as DNA: TGTGCCAGTAGGGAACTAGCGGGGGATGCCTACGAGCAGTACTTC. Supplemented by reference TRBV19 and TRBJ2-7, the full variable domain reads DGGITQSPKYLFRKEGQNVTLSCEQNLNHDAMYWYRQDPGQGLRLIYYSQIVNDFQKGDIAEGYSVSREKKESFPLTVTSAQKNPTAFYLCASRELAGDAYEQYFGPGTRLTVT.

The V call is TRBV29-1, the J call TRBJ1-1; D unresolved. V lost 6 bases and J lost 0, with 14 bases in between. CDR3 length: 14 amino acids. Germline V gene lookup returns CDR1 SQVTM and CDR2 ANQGSEA. CDR3: CSVGPRLLNTEAFF. The CDR3 DNA follows: TGCAGCGTGGGCCCCAGGCTACTGAACACTGAAGCTTTCTTT.

This clone was recorded only once. The chain uses TRBV9 and TRBJ1-1; a weak D match, TRBD1 (6 bases). Germline V lookup: CDR1 SGDLS, CDR2 YYNGEE. The CDR3 is 13 residues long. V dropped 3 bases and J dropped 6 bases, with 12 bases sitting between them. CDR3 sequence: CASSATGTAEAFF. The DNA for the CDR3 is TGTGCCAGCAGCGCAACAGGGACCGCTGAAGCTTTCTTT. Filled out from reference TRBV9 and TRBJ1-1, the complete variable domain reads DSGVTQTPKHLITATGQRVTLRCSPRSGDLSVYWYQQSLDQGLQFLIQYYNGEERAKGNILERFSAQQFPDLHSELNLSSLELGDSALYFCASSATGTAEAFFGQGTRLTVV.

The chain's CDR3 is CASTRVGYDEQYF. CDR3 sequence (DNA): TGTGCCAGCACCAGAGTCGGGTACGACGAGCAGTACTTC. This sequence joins TRBV2 and TRBJ2-7; the D is unclear. This CDR3 comprises 13 residues. V lost 7 bases and J lost 5, with 15 bases in between. The germline V gene has CDR1 SNHLY and CDR2 FYNNEI.

J is TRBJ1-1 and V is TRBV7-2; possible D gene TRBD1, 5 bases. The CDR3 totals 15 residues. The germline V gene encodes CDR1 SGHTA and CDR2 FQGNSA. V lost 6 bases to trimming and J lost 5 bases, with 19 bases between them. The CDR3 region has the DNA TGTGCCAGCAGTCCCCCGGGCAGGGCCAGGACTGAAGCTTTCTTT. Amino acid sequence: CASSPPGRARTEAFF.

Written as DNA, the CDR3 is TGCAGCGTTACACAGGGCATCAATCAGCCCCAGCATTTT. It yields the protein CSVTQGINQPQHF. The rearrangement uses TRBV29-1 and TRBJ1-5; TRBD1 is a possible D gene (6 bases). Germline V CDR1 and CDR2: SQVTM, ANQGSEA. The CDR3 sequence is 13 residues long. Trimming removed 5 bases at V and 3 bases at J, with 11 bases between.

The genes are TRBV6-5 and TRBJ2-3; 9 nucleotides match TRBD2. Germline V lookup: CDR1 MNHEY, CDR2 SVGAGI. The length of the CDR3 is 16 residues. V was clipped by 4 bases and J by 2 bases; unmatched bases: 7. The CDR3 loop reads CASSLTGTSSTDTQYF. The CDR3 nucleotides read TGTGCCAGCAGTTTAACCGGGACTAGCTCCACAGATACGCAGTATTTT.

The chain joins TRBV19 to TRBJ1-5, with D possibly TRBD1 on 5 matching bases. Germline loops: CDR1 LNHDA, CDR2 SQIVND (reference sequence). Trimming took 3 bases from V and 5 from J, leaving 17 bases between them. This CDR3 contains 16 residues. The CDR3 sequence: CASSIRAGSYYQPQHF. Here the CDR3 DNA reads TGTGCCAGTAGTATTAGGGCAGGGTCATATTATCAGCCCCAGCATTTT.

The gene calls are TRBV10-3 and TRBJ2-7; maybe TRBD2 (5 bases). V was pared by 2 bases and J by 5 bases, with 7 bases between. Germline V gives CDR1 ENHRY, CDR2 SYGVKD. This CDR3 has 12 residues. CDR3 nucleotides: TGTGCCATCAGTGAGACTAGGAACGAGCAGTACTTC. Protein: CAISETRNEQYF.

As to this clone: The junction differs from germline at one of its ends, possibly a read error. The rearrangement links TRBV5-4 to TRBJ2-5; 7 bases map to TRBD2. The DNA matches TRBJ2-7 better at its end, which makes the J call doubtful. CDR3 length equals 14 residues. Germline V gene sequence: CDR1 SGHNT, CDR2 YYREEE (reference sequence). The CDR3 bases are TGCGCCAGCAGCTTAGGGGCGGGAGACTACGAGCAGTACTTC. Residues: CASSLGAGDYEQYF.

The rearrangement joins TRBV6-6 to TRBJ1-6; 7 bases match TRBD1. Germline CDR1 is MNHNY and CDR2 is SVGAGI (reference sequence). After removal of 5 bases from V and 7 bases from J, the junction contained 2 bases not matched to a gene. There are 13 residues in the CDR3. The CDR3 reads CASSGTANSPLHF. In nucleotides, the CDR3 is TGTGCCAGCAGTGGGACAGCAAATTCACCCCTCCACTTT.

V usage is TRBV2 and J usage is TRBJ1-4; D not resolved. CDR1 and CDR2 (germline): SNHLY, FYNNEI. CDR3 length: 15 amino acids. Trimming removed 4 bases at V and 8 bases at J, with 17 bases between. In DNA form, the CDR3 reads TGTGCCAGCAGTGTTGACGGAGATCTTGGAGAAAAACTGTTTTTT. Amino acids: CASSVDGDLGEKLFF.

The chain is built from TRBV4-3 and TRBJ1-6; possibly TRBD1 for D (5 bases). V lost 2 bases and J 10 bases, leaving 12 bases between the germline ends. The CDR3 has 14 residues. CDR1 LGHNA and CDR2 YSLEER come from the germline V gene. For the CDR3, the DNA is TGCGCCAGCAGCCAACAGGGAATAGTGTCACCCCTCCACTTT. The encoded protein is CASSQQGIVSPLHF.

This chain joins TRBV7-3 and TRBJ2-2; D is perhaps TRBD2 (6 bases). Germline lookup yields CDR1 SGHTA and CDR2 FQGTGA. With 1 base removed from V and 4 bases from J, the gap between germline ends came to 16 bases. This CDR3 has 17 residues. As DNA, the CDR3 is TGTGCCAGCAGCTTAAGGGGGTGGGACTTCGGCACCGGGGAGCTGTTTTTT. Its translation is CASSLRGWDFGTGELFF.

This clone was seen just once. V usage is TRBV18 and J usage is TRBJ2-3; possible D gene TRBD2, 6 bases. Germline V gene data show CDR1 as KGHSH and CDR2 as LQKENI. V lost 0 bases, J lost 1 base, and 14 bases lay in between. This CDR3 comprises 17 residues. The CDR3 sequence: CASSPPPLASGTDTQYF. CDR3 sequence (DNA): TGTGCCAGCTCACCACCCCCTTTGGCTAGCGGCACAGATACGCAGTATTTT.